A single sample gave rise to the 8 T cell receptor beta chains below, sequenced in a study of T cell responses to AZD1222 COVID-19 vaccine. Repertoires were generated with immunoSEQ multiplex PCR, while TCRdb's copy carries only in-frame clones and drops some. The sample holds roughly 140,000 clones, around 88% seen once. Sequenced material: peripheral blood, taken on day 0 of AZD1222 vaccination. These receptors were taken from an adult in good health.

J is TRBJ2-7 and V is TRBV12-3 or TRBV12-4, with D hard to call. The CDR3 is 12 amino acids. Trimming left V 6 bases short and J 3 bases short, with 9 bases between. The CDR3 sequence: CASSRHGYEQYF. The CDR3 DNA reads TGTGCCAGCAGCCGCCACGGCTACGAGCAGTACTTC.

The V call is TRBV6-5, the J call TRBJ1-1, with D uncertain. Trimming took off 0 bases at V and 0 bases at J, with 8 bases between the two ends. CDR1 and CDR2 from the germline V gene are MNHEY and SVGAGI. CDR3 length: 15 residues. The CDR3 sequence: CASSYSTRLNTEAFF. The CDR3, as DNA: TGTGCCAGCAGTTACTCGACCAGGTTGAACACTGAAGCTTTCTTT.

The rearrangement uses TRBV12-3 or TRBV12-4 and TRBJ1-2; D is ambiguous. The V end lost 3 bases, the J end lost 6 bases, and 8 bases lay between the germline ends. The CDR3 is 12 amino acids. The CDR3 DNA follows: TGTGCCAGCAGTTTTGGGATCAATGGCTACACCTTC. It translates to CASSFGINGYTF.

The chain employs TRBV5-1 and TRBJ1-5; no clear D. The CDR3 is 16 amino acids. Trimming removed 0 bases from V and 3 bases from J, with 13 bases in between. Per germline, CDR1 SGHRS and CDR2 YFSETQ. CDR3 sequence: CASSLGGVKDNQPQHF. As DNA, the CDR3 is TGCGCCAGCAGCTTGGGGGGAGTTAAGGACAATCAGCCCCAGCATTTT. The full variable domain, in which reference TRBV5-1 and TRBJ1-5 provide the parts outside the CDR3, is KAGVTQTPRYLIKTRGQQVTLSCSPISGHRSVSWYQQTPGQGLQFLFEYFSETQRNKGNFPGRFSGRQFSNSRSEMNVSTLELGDSALYLCASSLGGVKDNQPQHFGDGTRLSIL.

The gene calls are TRBV3-1 (or the pseudogene TRBV3-2) and TRBJ1-3; D remains unclear. Between the trimmed V and J ends, which lost 3 bases and 0 bases, there was a span of 9 bases. Germline lookup yields CDR1 LGHDT and CDR2 YNNKEL (reference sequence). The CDR3 covers 15 residues. CDR3 sequence: CASSHYRSSGNTIYF. The DNA of the CDR3 is TGTGCCAGCAGCCACTACCGTTCCTCTGGAAACACCATATATTTT.

The chain links TRBV4-2 to TRBJ2-7; the D gene is possibly TRBD2 (5 bases). Germline V lookup: CDR1 LGHNA, CDR2 YNFKEQ. V was trimmed by 0 bases and J by 2 bases, leaving 14 bases between them. The CDR3 spans 16 residues. CDR3 coding DNA: TGTGCCAGCAGCCAAGATCCGTGGGTCGGGACCTACGAGCAGTACTTC. Translated: CASSQDPWVGTYEQYF.

The chain couples TRBV5-4 to TRBJ2-5, with a weak D call TRBD2 (5 bases). The germline V gene has CDR1 SGHNT and CDR2 YYREEE (reference sequence). This CDR3 region has 13 residues. The V and J ends lost 0 bases and 5 bases respectively, with 8 bases between them. CDR3 DNA: TGTGCCAGCAGCTTGGCCGGGGTGGAGACCCAGTACTTC. Translation: CASSLAGVETQYF.

The sample holds one count of this clone. V gene TRBV7-9 combines with J gene TRBJ1-1; no firm D call. Germline assignment: CDR1 SEHNR and CDR2 FQNEAQ (reference sequence). The CDR3 is 14 amino acids. V gave up 1 base and J gave up 6 bases, with 12 bases separating them. CDR3 nucleotide sequence: TGTGCCAGCAGCTTAGTGGTAGGGAGGGCTGAAGCTTTCTTT. Translated, it gives CASSLVVGRAEAFF.